The 8 T cell receptor beta chains presented below share a single source sample, sequenced in a study of T cells after yellow fever vaccination. TCRdb reprocessed the 5' RACE reads with MiXCR, giving one entry per CDR3 protein. Of over 100,000 distinct CDR3 sequences listed, 7.5% to 9.5% are singletons. The sample here was CD8+ T cells sorted from PBMCs, taken 45 days after the yellow fever booster vaccination. The receptors stem from a man aged 25-40 years who received the YFV17D yellow fever vaccine.

Points on this clonotype: Since a much larger clone is just one base distant, this may be a read error. CDR3 sequence: CASSEPEANYGYTF. Written as DNA, the CDR3 is TGTGCCAGCAGTGAACCAGAGGCTAACTATGGCTACACCTTC. This chain links TRBV2 with TRBJ1-2; D not certain. This CDR3 region has 14 residues. V shed 2 bases and J shed 0 bases, with 7 bases lying between them. Germline lookup yields CDR1 SNHLY and CDR2 FYNNEI. Drawing the rest from reference TRBV2 and TRBJ1-2, the complete variable domain is EPEVTQTPSHQVTQMGQEVILRCVPISNHLYFYWYRQILGQKVEFLVSFYNNEISEKSEIFDDQFSVERPDGSNFTLKIRSTKLEDSAMYFCASSEPEANYGYTFGSGTRLTVV.

This clonotype came up many times. This rearrangement joins TRBV19 to TRBJ2-5; D gene uncertain. Germline lookup yields CDR1 LNHDA and CDR2 SQIVND (reference sequence). The CDR3 runs 13 residues. V was shortened by 1 base and J by 3 bases, with 6 bases between the two germline ends. CDR3: CASSIVNEETQYF. CDR3 DNA: TGTGCCAGTAGTATAGTCAATGAAGAGACCCAGTACTTC.

The sample holds many counts of this clonotype. This chain connects TRBV10-3 to TRBJ1-2; unclear D gene. From germline, CDR1 is ENHRY and CDR2 SYGVKD. The CDR3 sequence is 13 residues long. Trimming removed 8 bases at V and 4 bases at J, with 14 bases between. CDR3 coding DNA: TGTGCCATCGAAGGGAGGGCCGGCTATGGCTACACCTTC. As protein: CAIEGRAGYGYTF.

CDR3 DNA: TGCGCCAGCAGCCCGGGCAGAGTCTACGAGCAGTACTTC. Residues: CASSPGRVYEQYF. V and J are TRBV4-3 and TRBJ2-7, with no clear D. V lost 4 bases to trimming and J lost 3 bases, with 10 bases between them. The germline V gene encodes CDR1 LGHNA and CDR2 YSLEER. The CDR3 totals 13 residues.

This clonotype has more than one count but fewer than ten. The chain joins TRBV6-5 to TRBJ2-7; tentatively, D is TRBD1 (5 bases). CDR1 and CDR2 from the germline V gene are MNHEY and SVGAGI. The CDR3 totals 13 residues. The V and J ends lost 0 bases and 4 bases respectively, with 7 bases between them. CDR3 residues: CASSYSRQYEQYF. For the CDR3, the DNA is TGTGCCAGCAGTTACTCCCGACAGTACGAGCAGTACTTC.

This clonotype was seen ten or more times. The genes are TRBV6-5 and TRBJ2-7; D not certain. The ends were cut back, 6 bases at V and 2 bases at J, with 8 bases in the middle. The CDR3 has 12 residues. The germline V gene encodes CDR1 MNHEY and CDR2 SVGAGI. The CDR3: CASRGNAYEQYF. DNA of the CDR3: TGTGCCAGCAGAGGGAATGCCTACGAGCAGTACTTC.

At least ten counts were recorded for this clonotype. This rearrangement joins TRBV28 to TRBJ1-1, with D uncertain. Trimming took off 6 bases at V and 4 bases at J, with 9 bases between the two ends. The CDR3 has 12 amino acids. CDR1 MDHEN and CDR2 SYDVKM come from the germline V gene. The CDR3 DNA follows: TGTGCCAGCAGGATTCAGGCCACTGAAGCTTTCTTT. This translates into CASRIQATEAFF.

The chain is built from TRBV30 and TRBJ2-7; 7 positions agree with TRBD2. This CDR3 region has 12 residues. Germline CDR1 reads GTSNPN; CDR2 reads SVGIG (reference sequence). V shed 4 bases and J 5 bases; nucleotides not matched to a gene: 5. The CDR3 spells CAWNLAADEQYF. Here the CDR3 DNA reads TGTGCCTGGAACCTAGCGGCCGACGAGCAGTACTTC.